This TCR beta chain comes out of a study of radiation and T cells in renal cell carcinoma. Study-wide context: Nephrectomy followed 15 Gy stereotactic body radiation by 4 weeks. General study results and limits: From baseline, blood top tumor clonotypes peaked at 2 weeks post-radiation. Pretreatment tumor biopsies were lacking, so baseline clonotypes are unknown.

In regard to this clone: Its antigen is not identified.

Stated time point: blood 2 weeks post-SBRT. Treatment here: 15 Gy SBRT to primary tumor, nephrectomy 4 weeks later. Radiation-treated patients gave blood at baseline, week 2 and week 4. Per germline, CDR1 SGHTA and CDR2 FQGNSA. This CDR3 region has 16 residues. Losses at the gene ends were 5 bases for V and 2 bases for J; bases not matched to a gene: 10. Data came from immunoSEQ multiplex PCR; TCRdb stores just in-frame clones and leaves some out. The data hold about 130,000 clones, with 81% observed a single time. The V gene is TRBV7-2, the J gene TRBJ2-7, with TRBD2 matching over 9 bases. This clonotype originated in a man aged 50 to 60 with renal cell carcinoma. The specimen was blood, collected from a patient whose treatment included radiotherapy and nephrectomy. The chain's CDR3 is CASSRSRAGGTYEQYF. CDR3 in DNA: TGTGCCAGCAGCCGATCCCGAGCGGGAGGCACCTACGAGCAGTACTTC.